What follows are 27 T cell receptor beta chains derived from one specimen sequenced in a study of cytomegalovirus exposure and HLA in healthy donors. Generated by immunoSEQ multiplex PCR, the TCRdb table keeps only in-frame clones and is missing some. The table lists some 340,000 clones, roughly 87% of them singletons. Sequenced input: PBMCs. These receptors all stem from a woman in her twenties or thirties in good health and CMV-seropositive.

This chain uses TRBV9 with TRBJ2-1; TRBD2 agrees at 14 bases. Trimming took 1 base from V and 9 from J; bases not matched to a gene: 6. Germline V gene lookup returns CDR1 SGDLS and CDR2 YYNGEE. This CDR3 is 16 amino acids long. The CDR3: CASSVRLAGGQGEQFF. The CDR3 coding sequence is TGTGCCAGCAGCGTACGACTAGCGGGGGGGCAGGGTGAGCAGTTCTTC.

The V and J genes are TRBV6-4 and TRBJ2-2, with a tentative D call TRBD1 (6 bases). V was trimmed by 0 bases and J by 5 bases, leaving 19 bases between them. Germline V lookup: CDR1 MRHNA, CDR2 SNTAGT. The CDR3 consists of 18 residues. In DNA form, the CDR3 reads TGTGCCAGCAGTGACTCGATTTTGAGGACAGCAATGACCGGGGAGCTGTTTTTT. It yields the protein CASSDSILRTAMTGELFF.

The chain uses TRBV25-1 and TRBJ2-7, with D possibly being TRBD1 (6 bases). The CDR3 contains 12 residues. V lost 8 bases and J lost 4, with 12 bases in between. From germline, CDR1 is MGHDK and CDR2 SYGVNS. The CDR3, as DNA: TGTGCCAGCGGAGGACAGAAGTACGAGCAGTACTTC. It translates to CASGGQKYEQYF.

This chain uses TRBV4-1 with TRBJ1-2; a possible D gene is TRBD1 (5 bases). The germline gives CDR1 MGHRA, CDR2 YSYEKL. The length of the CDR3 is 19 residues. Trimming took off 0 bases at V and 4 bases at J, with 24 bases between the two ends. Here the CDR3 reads CASSQENVISWGDGYGYTF. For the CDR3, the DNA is TGCGCCAGCAGCCAAGAGAATGTCATCTCTTGGGGCGATGGCTATGGCTACACCTTC.

As DNA, the CDR3 is TGCGCCAGCAGCCAAGATCTTAGTGCAGGGGCGGCCGGGGAGCTGTTTTTT. Protein product: CASSQDLSAGAAGELFF. This sequence joins TRBV4-3 and TRBJ2-2; D possibly corresponds to TRBD1 (6 bases). V shed 0 bases and J shed 6 bases, with 17 bases lying between them. Germline assignment: CDR1 LGHNA and CDR2 YSLEER. CDR3 length: 17 amino acids.

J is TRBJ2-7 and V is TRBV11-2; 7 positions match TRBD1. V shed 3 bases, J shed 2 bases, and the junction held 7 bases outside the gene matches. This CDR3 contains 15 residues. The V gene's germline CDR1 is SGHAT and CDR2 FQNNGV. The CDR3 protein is CASSFGQGETYEQYF. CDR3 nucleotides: TGTGCCAGCAGCTTCGGGCAGGGGGAAACCTACGAGCAGTACTTC.

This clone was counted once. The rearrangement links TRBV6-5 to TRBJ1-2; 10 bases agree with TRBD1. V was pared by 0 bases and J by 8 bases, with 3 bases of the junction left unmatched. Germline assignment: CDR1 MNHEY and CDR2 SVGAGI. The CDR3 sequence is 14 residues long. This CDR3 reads CASSYSTGGQGYTF. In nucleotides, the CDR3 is TGTGCCAGCAGTTACTCGACAGGGGGCCAAGGCTACACCTTC.

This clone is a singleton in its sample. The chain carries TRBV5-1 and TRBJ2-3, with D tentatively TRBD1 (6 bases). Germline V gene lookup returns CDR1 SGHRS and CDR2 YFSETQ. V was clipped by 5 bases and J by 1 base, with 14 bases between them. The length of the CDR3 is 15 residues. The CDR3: CASSVIGGGTDTQYF. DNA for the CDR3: TGCGCCAGCAGTGTAATTGGGGGCGGCACAGATACGCAGTATTTT.

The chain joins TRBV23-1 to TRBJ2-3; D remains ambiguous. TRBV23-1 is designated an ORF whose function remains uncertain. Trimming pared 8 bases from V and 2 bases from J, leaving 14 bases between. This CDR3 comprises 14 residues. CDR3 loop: CASGYRGTTDTQYF. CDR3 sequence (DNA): TGCGCCAGCGGTTACAGAGGAACCACAGATACGCAGTATTTT.

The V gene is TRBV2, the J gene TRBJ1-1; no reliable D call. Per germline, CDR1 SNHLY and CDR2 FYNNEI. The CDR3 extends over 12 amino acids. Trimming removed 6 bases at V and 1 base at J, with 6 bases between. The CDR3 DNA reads TGTGCCAGCAGGGCGGGGAACACTGAAGCTTTCTTT. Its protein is CASRAGNTEAFF.

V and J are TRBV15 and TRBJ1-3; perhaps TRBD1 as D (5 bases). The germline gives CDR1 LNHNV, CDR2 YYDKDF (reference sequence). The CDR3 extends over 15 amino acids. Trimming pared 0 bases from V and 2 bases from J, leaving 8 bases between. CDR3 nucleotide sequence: TGTGCCACCAGCAGAGACAGGGCAGCTGGAAACACCATATATTTT. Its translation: CATSRDRAAGNTIYF.

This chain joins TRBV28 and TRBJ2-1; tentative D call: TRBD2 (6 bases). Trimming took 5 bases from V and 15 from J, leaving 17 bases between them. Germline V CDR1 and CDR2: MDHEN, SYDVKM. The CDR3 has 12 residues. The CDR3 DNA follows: TGTGCCAGCAGTCCGGGACTGGGTTTAGGGTTCTTC. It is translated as CASSPGLGLGFF.

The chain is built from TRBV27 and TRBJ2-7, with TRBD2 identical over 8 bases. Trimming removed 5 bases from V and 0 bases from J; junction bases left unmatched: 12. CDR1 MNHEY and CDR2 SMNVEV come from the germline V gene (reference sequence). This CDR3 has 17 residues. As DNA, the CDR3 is TGTGCCAGCAGTCACTCGGCGGGGGGCGCAAACTCCTACGAGCAGTACTTC. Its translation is CASSHSAGGANSYEQYF.

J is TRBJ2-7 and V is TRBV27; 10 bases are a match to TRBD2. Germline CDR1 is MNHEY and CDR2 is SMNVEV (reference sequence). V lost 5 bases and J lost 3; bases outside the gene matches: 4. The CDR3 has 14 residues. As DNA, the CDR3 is TGTGCCAGCAGTCTAGCGGGGGCCGTCTACGAGCAGTACTTC. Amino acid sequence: CASSLAGAVYEQYF.

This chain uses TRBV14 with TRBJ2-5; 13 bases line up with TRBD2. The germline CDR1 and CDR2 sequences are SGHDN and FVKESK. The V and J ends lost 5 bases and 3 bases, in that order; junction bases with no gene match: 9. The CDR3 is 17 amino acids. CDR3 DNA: TGTGCCAGCAGCAGACTACTAGGACTAGCGGGGGAAGAGACCCAGTACTTC. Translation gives CASSRLLGLAGEETQYF.

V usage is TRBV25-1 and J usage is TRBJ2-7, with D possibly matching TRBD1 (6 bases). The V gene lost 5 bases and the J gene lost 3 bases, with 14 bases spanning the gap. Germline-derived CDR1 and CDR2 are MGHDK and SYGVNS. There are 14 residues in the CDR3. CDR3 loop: CASSQTGTSYEQYF. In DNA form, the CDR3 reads TGTGCCAGCAGTCAAACCGGGACAAGCTACGAGCAGTACTTC.

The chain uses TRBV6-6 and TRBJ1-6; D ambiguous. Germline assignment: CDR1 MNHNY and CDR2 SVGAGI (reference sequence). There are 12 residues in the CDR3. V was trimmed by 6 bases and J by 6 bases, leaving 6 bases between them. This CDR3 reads CASRAANSPLHF. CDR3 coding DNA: TGTGCCAGCAGGGCAGCTAATTCACCCCTCCACTTT.

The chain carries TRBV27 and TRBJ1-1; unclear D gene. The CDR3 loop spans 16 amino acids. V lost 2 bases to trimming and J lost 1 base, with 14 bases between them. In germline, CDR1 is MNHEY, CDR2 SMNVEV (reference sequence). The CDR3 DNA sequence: TGTGCCAGCAGTTTAACCCCACGACGGACGAACACTGAAGCTTTCTTT. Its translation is CASSLTPRRTNTEAFF.

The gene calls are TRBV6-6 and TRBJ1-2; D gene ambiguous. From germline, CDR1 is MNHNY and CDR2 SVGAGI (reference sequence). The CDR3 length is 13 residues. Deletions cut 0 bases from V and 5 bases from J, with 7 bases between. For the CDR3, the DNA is TGTGCCAGCAGTTACTCGCCGTTTTATGGCTACACCTTC. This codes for CASSYSPFYGYTF.

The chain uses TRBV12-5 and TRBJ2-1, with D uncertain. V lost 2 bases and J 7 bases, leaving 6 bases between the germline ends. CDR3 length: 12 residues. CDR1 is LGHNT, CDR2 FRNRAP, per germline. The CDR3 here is CASGLISNEQFF. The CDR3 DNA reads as TGTGCTAGTGGTTTGATTAGTAATGAGCAGTTCTTC.

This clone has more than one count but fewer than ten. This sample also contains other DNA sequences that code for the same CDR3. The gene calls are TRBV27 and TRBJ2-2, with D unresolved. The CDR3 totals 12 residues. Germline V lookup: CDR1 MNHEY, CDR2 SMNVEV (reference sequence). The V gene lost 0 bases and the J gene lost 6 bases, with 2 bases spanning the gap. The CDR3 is CASSLSAGELFF. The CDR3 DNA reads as TGTGCCAGCAGTTTATCCGCCGGGGAGCTGTTTTTT.

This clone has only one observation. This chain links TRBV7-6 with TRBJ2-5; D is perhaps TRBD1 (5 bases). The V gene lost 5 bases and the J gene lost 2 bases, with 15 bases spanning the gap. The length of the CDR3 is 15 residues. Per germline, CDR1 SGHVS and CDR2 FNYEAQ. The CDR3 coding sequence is TGTGCCAGCAGCCCTACAGGTGGGGCTCAAGAGACCCAGTACTTC. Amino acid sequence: CASSPTGGAQETQYF.

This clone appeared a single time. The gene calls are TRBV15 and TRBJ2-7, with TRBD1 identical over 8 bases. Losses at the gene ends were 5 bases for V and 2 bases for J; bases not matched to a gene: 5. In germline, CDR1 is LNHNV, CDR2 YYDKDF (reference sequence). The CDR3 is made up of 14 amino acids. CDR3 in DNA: TGTGCCACCAGCGCAAACAGGGGGGCCTACGAGCAGTACTTC. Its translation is CATSANRGAYEQYF.

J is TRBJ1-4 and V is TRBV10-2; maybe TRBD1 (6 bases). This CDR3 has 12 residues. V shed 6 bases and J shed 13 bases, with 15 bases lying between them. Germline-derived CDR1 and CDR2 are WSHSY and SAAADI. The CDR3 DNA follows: TGCGCCAGCAGAGGCAGGGGATACGGACTGTTTTTT. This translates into CASRGRGYGLFF.

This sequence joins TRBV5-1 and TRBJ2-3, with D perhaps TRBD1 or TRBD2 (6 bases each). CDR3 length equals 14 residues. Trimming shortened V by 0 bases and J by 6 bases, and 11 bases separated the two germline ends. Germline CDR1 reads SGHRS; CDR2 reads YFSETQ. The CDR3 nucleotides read TGCGCCAGCAGCTTGGGTCAGGGGAGGGATACGCAGTATTTT. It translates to CASSLGQGRDTQYF.

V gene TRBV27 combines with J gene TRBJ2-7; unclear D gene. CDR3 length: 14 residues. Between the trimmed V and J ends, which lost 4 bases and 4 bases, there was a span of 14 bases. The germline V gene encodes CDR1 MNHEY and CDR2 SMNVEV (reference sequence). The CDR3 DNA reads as TGTGCCAGCAGTTACAGTCCCGTCTCTTACGAGCAGTACTTC. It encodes CASSYSPVSYEQYF.

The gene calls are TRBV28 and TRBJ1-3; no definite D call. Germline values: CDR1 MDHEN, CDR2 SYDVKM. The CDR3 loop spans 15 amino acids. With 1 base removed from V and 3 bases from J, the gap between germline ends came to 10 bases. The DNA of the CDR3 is TGTGCCAGCAGTTTATTTGGGTCTGGTGGAAACACCATATATTTT. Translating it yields CASSLFGSGGNTIYF.